Detailed here is one TCR beta chain. The data were obtained in a study of blood T cell repertoires in COVID-19. Overall study context: Nucleic acid was either cDNA or gDNA, and it came from T cells, B-cell-depleted T cells, or PBMCs.

In terms of age and location, participants ranged from roughly 18 to 90 years and lived in roughly 22 US areas. In the study's own analysis: Reference gene primer amplification gave estimated nucleated cell counts. Assay used: immunoSEQ multiplex PCR; TCRdb lists only in-frame clones, some missing. V and J calls and clone size are as listed in that table; D and trimming were resolved from the DNA. The sample includes hundreds of thousands of clones, approximately 84% of them seen just once. V lost 10 bases to trimming and J lost 4 bases, with 14 bases between them. Germline V gene lookup returns CDR1 SNHLY and CDR2 FYNNEI. The CDR3 length is 13 residues.

The rearrangement uses TRBV2 and TRBJ1-5; D possibly corresponds to TRBD1 (5 bases). This TCR was recovered from a woman between 40 and 55 years old with acute COVID-19. Specimen: PBMCs or T cells enriched from blood (not recorded which). As DNA, the CDR3 is TGTGCCATCGCCGACAGAGAAAATCAGCCCCAGCATTTT. It specifies CAIADRENQPQHF.